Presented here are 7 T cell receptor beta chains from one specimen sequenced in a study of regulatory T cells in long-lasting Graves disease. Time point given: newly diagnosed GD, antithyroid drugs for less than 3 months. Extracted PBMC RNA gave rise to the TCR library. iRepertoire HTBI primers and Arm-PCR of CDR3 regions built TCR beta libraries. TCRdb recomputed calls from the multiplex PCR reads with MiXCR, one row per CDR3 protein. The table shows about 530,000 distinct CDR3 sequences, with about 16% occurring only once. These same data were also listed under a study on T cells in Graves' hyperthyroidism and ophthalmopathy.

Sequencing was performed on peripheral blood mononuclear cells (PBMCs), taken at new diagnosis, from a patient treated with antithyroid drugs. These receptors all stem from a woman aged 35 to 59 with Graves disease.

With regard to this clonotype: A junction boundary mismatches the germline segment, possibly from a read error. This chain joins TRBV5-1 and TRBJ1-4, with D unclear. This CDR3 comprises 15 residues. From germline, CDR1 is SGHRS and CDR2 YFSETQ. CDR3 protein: CASSSGSSTNEKLLF. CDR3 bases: TGCGCCAGCAGCTCGGGCAGTTCAACTAATGAAAAACTGCTTTTT.

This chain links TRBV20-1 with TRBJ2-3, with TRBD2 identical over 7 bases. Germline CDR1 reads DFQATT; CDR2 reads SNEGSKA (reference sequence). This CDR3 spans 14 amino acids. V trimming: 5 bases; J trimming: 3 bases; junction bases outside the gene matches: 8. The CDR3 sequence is CSASSGELTDTQYF. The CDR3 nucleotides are TGCAGTGCTTCCAGCGGGGAGCTAACAGATACGCAGTATTTT.

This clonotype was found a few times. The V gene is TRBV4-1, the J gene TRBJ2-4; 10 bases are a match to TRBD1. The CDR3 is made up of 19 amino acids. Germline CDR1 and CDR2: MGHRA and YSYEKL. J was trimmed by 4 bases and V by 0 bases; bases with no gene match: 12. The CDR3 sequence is CASSQDSPGTGDWKNIQYF. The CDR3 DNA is TGCGCCAGCAGCCAAGATAGCCCTGGGACAGGGGATTGGAAAAACATTCAGTACTTC.

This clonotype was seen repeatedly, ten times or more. The CDR3 here is CASMIQAGRLFF. CDR3 sequence (DNA): TGTGCCAGCATGATTCAGGCAGGGAGGTTGTTTTTT. The chain combines TRBV2 with TRBJ1-4, with D perhaps TRBD1 (5 bases). The V end lost 7 bases, the J end lost 15 bases, and 18 bases lay between the germline ends. The CDR3 sequence is 12 residues long. Germline lookup yields CDR1 SNHLY and CDR2 FYNNEI.

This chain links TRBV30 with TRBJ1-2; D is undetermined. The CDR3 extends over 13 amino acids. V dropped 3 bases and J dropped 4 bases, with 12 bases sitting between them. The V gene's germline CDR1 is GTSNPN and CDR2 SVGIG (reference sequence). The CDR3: CAWRPGSGYGYTF. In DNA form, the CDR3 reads TGTGCCTGGAGGCCGGGTAGCGGCTATGGCTACACCTTC.

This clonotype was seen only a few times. Written as DNA, the CDR3 is TGTGCCAGCAGCCCCGGGACTAGCGGGGGCCTCCAGTTCTTC. It translates to CASSPGTSGGLQFF. The genes are TRBV5-5 and TRBJ2-1, with 14 bases aligning to TRBD2. From germline, CDR1 is SGHKS and CDR2 YYEKEE (reference sequence). Losses at the gene ends were 4 bases for V and 13 bases for J; bases not matched to a gene: 7. There are 14 residues in the CDR3.

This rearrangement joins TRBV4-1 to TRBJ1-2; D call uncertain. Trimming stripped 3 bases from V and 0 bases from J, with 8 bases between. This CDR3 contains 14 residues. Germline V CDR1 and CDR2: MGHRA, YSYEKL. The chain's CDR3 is CASSQQEANYGYTF. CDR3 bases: TGCGCCAGCAGCCAGCAGGAAGCTAACTATGGCTACACCTTC.